The 18 T cell receptor beta chains below were found in one sample sequenced in a study of beta chain features in type 1 diabetes. Study results and caveats: The study found moderately but significantly shorter TCRB CDR3s in all four CD4+ subsets of Type 1 diabetes patients.

The study reverse transcribed the entire isolated RNA, so it sequenced expressed TCRB transcripts. Only in-frame clones appear in the TCRdb table, and some are missing; sequencing was by immunoSEQ multiplex PCR. Of 250,000 to 300,000 clones listed, roughly an eighth are singletons. Their specific antigens are unknown. The sequenced material came from naive CD4+ T cells from blood. These receptors all come from a man aged 30 to 39 with type 1 diabetes.

This clone came up a few times. The gene calls are TRBV30 and TRBJ2-5; perhaps TRBD2 as D (6 bases). Per germline, CDR1 GTSNPN and CDR2 SVGIG (reference sequence). The CDR3 has 12 residues. The V and J ends lost 2 bases and 5 bases respectively, with 9 bases between them. In DNA form, the CDR3 reads TGTGCCTGGAGTTCTGGGAGGGAGACCCAGTACTTC. This codes for CAWSSGRETQYF. Full variable domain (remainder filled in from reference TRBV30 and TRBJ2-5): SQTIHQWPATLVQPVGSPLSLECTVEGTSNPNLYWYRQAAGRGLQLLFYSVGIGQISSEVPQNLSASRPQDRQFILSSKKLLLSDSGFYLCAWSSGRETQYFGPGTRLLVL.

This clone was seen only a few times. The chain has TRBV20-1 and TRBJ2-1, with D possibly TRBD1 on 5 matching bases. Looked up from germline, CDR1 is DFQATT and CDR2 is SNEGSKA (reference sequence). The V gene lost 7 bases and the J gene lost 4 bases, with 8 bases spanning the gap. CDR3 length: 11 amino acids. The CDR3 region has the DNA TGCAGTGTAGGGGATTACAATGAGCAGTTCTTC. It yields the protein CSVGDYNEQFF.

The chain employs TRBV29-1 and TRBJ2-7; unclear D gene. This CDR3 has 13 residues. Trimming removed 0 bases from V and 5 bases from J, with 11 bases in between. Per the germline V gene, CDR1 is SQVTM and CDR2 is ANQGSEA. CDR3 in amino acids: CSVEEAPGHEQYF. CDR3 nucleotides: TGCAGCGTTGAAGAGGCCCCAGGCCACGAGCAGTACTTC.

This clone came up many times. The chain uses TRBV29-1 and TRBJ2-1; 9 bases match TRBD1. V trimming: 7 bases; J trimming: 7 bases; junction bases outside the gene matches: 8. This CDR3 spans 13 amino acids. Looked up from germline, CDR1 is SQVTM and CDR2 is ANQGSEA. The CDR3 coding sequence is TGCAGCGCCTTTGGACAGGGGAAGAATGAGCAGTTCTTC. The encoded protein is CSAFGQGKNEQFF.

The chain recombines TRBV29-1 with TRBJ2-7; tentatively, D is TRBD2 (6 bases). V shed 6 bases and J shed 4 bases, with 13 bases lying between them. CDR1 and CDR2 from the germline V gene are SQVTM and ANQGSEA. This CDR3 is built from 12 residues. In DNA, the CDR3 is TGCAGCGTAGGGACTGAGTTTTACGAGCAGTACTTC. Its translation is CSVGTEFYEQYF.

The V gene is TRBV7-3, the J gene TRBJ2-3, with D possibly matching TRBD2 (6 bases). This CDR3 is 16 amino acids long. CDR1 is SGHTA, CDR2 FQGTGA, per germline. Between the trimmed V and J ends, which lost 2 bases and 0 bases, there was a span of 12 bases. DNA of the CDR3: TGTGCCAGCAGCTTAGCGGGAACCCGAAGCACAGATACGCAGTATTTT. This codes for CASSLAGTRSTDTQYF.

V is TRBV10-3 and J is TRBJ2-1; 8 bases agree with TRBD2. After removal of 6 bases from V and 6 bases from J, the junction contained 4 bases not matched to a gene. CDR1 is ENHRY and CDR2 is SYGVKD in the germline V gene. The CDR3 runs 13 residues. CDR3 in amino acids: CAIRGREANEQFF. The CDR3 coding sequence is TGTGCCATCAGGGGGCGGGAGGCCAATGAGCAGTTCTTC.

The chain carries TRBV11-1 and TRBJ2-5; 8 bases are shared with TRBD2. This CDR3 region has 14 residues. V dropped 5 bases and J dropped 1; count of bases not matched to a gene: 3. Germline V gene data show CDR1 as SGHAT and CDR2 as FQDESV (reference sequence). The CDR3 DNA reads TGTGCCAGCAGCCCCGGGACTAGCCAAGAGACCCAGTACTTC. Protein sequence: CASSPGTSQETQYF.

CDR3 sequence (DNA): TGTGCCAGCGGGAGCCGGGGTGCTGGGGCCAACGTCCTGACTTTC. It specifies CASGSRGAGANVLTF. This chain connects TRBV28 to TRBJ2-6, with a possible D match to TRBD2 (5 bases). V was shortened by 8 bases and J by 2 bases, with 13 bases between the two germline ends. CDR3 size: 15 residues. Germline CDR1 MDHEN, CDR2 SYDVKM.

This clone has more than one count but fewer than ten. This sequence joins TRBV7-6 and TRBJ2-5; 12 nucleotides match TRBD2. The trim removed 5 bases at V and 0 bases at J, leaving 4 bases unmatched. The germline gives CDR1 SGHVS, CDR2 FNYEAQ. This CDR3 spans 16 amino acids. Here the CDR3 DNA reads TGTGCCAGCAGCCCCCGACTAGCGGGGGACCAAGAGACCCAGTACTTC. It specifies CASSPRLAGDQETQYF.

This clone has only a few counts. The chain carries TRBV29-1 and TRBJ2-2, with unresolved D. V dropped 7 bases and J dropped 0 bases, with 15 bases sitting between them. This CDR3 has 15 amino acids. Germline V lookup: CDR1 SQVTM, CDR2 ANQGSEA. The CDR3 reads CSALEHFANTGELFF. CDR3 DNA sequence: TGCAGCGCCCTCGAACATTTCGCGAACACCGGGGAGCTGTTTTTT.

The chain carries TRBV28 and TRBJ2-1; 13 bases map to TRBD2. The germline gives CDR1 MDHEN, CDR2 SYDVKM. This CDR3 has 16 amino acids. The trim removed 3 bases at V and 5 bases at J, leaving 4 bases unmatched. The CDR3 spells CASSFSGTSGNNEQFF. CDR3 DNA: TGTGCCAGCAGTTTCTCTGGGACTAGCGGGAACAATGAGCAGTTCTTC.

The chain employs TRBV19 and TRBJ2-2; tentative D call: TRBD2 (6 bases). The CDR3 spans 15 residues. The germline V gene encodes CDR1 LNHDA and CDR2 SQIVND (reference sequence). With 7 bases removed from V and 1 base from J, the gap between germline ends came to 13 bases. CDR3 coding DNA: TGTGCCAGTACCCCCCGGCGGGGGAACACCGGGGAGCTGTTTTTT. Protein: CASTPRRGNTGELFF.

The chain recombines TRBV5-1 with TRBJ2-3, with TRBD2 matching 9 bases. The trim removed 0 bases at V and 4 bases at J, leaving 3 bases unmatched. Germline loops: CDR1 SGHRS, CDR2 YFSETQ. This CDR3 has 15 amino acids. The CDR3 sequence: CASSLDSGRADTQYF. For the CDR3, the DNA is TGCGCCAGCAGCTTGGATAGCGGGAGAGCAGATACGCAGTATTTT.

This clone was observed a handful of times. This chain uses TRBV20-1 with TRBJ2-5, with a possible D match to TRBD2 (5 bases). Germline V gene lookup returns CDR1 DFQATT and CDR2 SNEGSKA (reference sequence). Trimming took 5 bases from V and 10 from J, leaving 11 bases between them. The CDR3 is 10 residues long. CDR3 sequence: CSAVPGSQYF. CDR3 DNA sequence: TGCAGTGCTGTCCCGGGAAGCCAGTACTTC.

This clone was counted only a few times. The CDR3 DNA reads TGTGCCAGCAGTTTAGTGACAGCCCCCTATGGCTACACCTTC. Translating gives CASSLVTAPYGYTF. The chain has TRBV28 and TRBJ1-2, with a possible D match to TRBD1 (5 bases). CDR1 and CDR2 (germline): MDHEN, SYDVKM. This CDR3 is built from 14 residues. The V end was cut by 2 bases, the J end by 4 bases, with 11 bases between.

This clone was counted a few times. The chain joins TRBV5-4 to TRBJ1-1; D perhaps matches TRBD1 (5 bases). The V and J ends lost 4 bases and 7 bases respectively, with 23 bases between them. The CDR3 contains 16 residues. Germline CDR1 is SGHNT and CDR2 is YYREEE (reference sequence). The CDR3 DNA sequence: TGTGCCAGCAGCCAAGTTAGTTATGGGGGTAGCGGTGAAGCTTTCTTT. Its protein is CASSQVSYGGSGEAFF.

Of note for this clone: The sample contains more than one DNA sequence encoding this CDR3. The rearrangement links TRBV20-1 to TRBJ1-1, with no clear D. The CDR3 runs to 11 residues. In germline, CDR1 is DFQATT, CDR2 SNEGSKA (reference sequence). V lost 3 bases to trimming and J lost 2 bases, with 4 bases between them. Here the CDR3 reads CSARRNTEAFF. CDR3 sequence (DNA): TGCAGTGCTAGGCGAAACACTGAAGCTTTCTTT.